The subject of this entry is one TCR beta chain. These data belong to a study of blood T cell repertoires in COVID-19. The repertoire was sequenced with immunoSEQ multiplex PCR; TCRdb's copy has only in-frame clones and lacks some. The sample lists roughly 98,000 clones, around four fifths occurring once. The CDR3 covers 14 residues. V gave up 7 bases and J gave up 0 bases, with 12 bases separating them. Sequencing input: peripheral blood. V and J are TRBV6-7 and TRBJ1-1; a weak D match, TRBD1 (5 bases). TRBV6-7 is an open reading frame whose function is uncertain. This clonotype was sampled from a woman in her 70s with active or convalescent COVID-19. CDR3 sequence: CASNFRVMNTEAFF. CDR3 sequence (DNA): TGTGCCAGCAATTTCAGGGTCATGAACACTGAAGCTTTCTTT.